These 28 T cell receptor beta chains came from one sample sequenced in a study of a mutant IDH1 vaccine in newly diagnosed glioma (dated by TCRdb to the early 2020s). Library construction relied on the immunoSEQ multiplex PCR assay. The clones in this table, taken by TCRdb from immuneACCESS, are in-frame only. Not every clone is retained; where verified, under half of the shortfall comes from an unresolved V gene, and the cause of the rest is unknown. Recorded for this sample are around 53,000 clones; more than 80% of them occurred a single time. The biggest ten clones account for about 2.2% of the sample. The time point label here, explained by the study, means: baseline, week 1 (first vaccination visit). This specimen's treatment or condition label, interpreted: pre-vaccination baseline after standard-of-care therapy. The sample consisted of PBMCs, taken from a glioma patient treated with radiotherapy, temozolomide or both. The receptors here all came from a man aged 40-50 years with glioma.

This chain joins TRBV9 and TRBJ2-7; perhaps TRBD2 as D (6 bases). The V end lost 0 bases, the J end lost 3 bases, and 10 bases lay between the germline ends. Germline CDR1 SGDLS, CDR2 YYNGEE. The CDR3 sequence is 14 residues long. Here the CDR3 DNA reads TGTGCCAGCAGCGTAGCCGGGACTGGCTACGAGCAGTACTTC. It encodes CASSVAGTGYEQYF.

The rearrangement uses TRBV9 and TRBJ1-2, with a weak D call TRBD1 (5 bases). Deletions cut 4 bases from V and 4 bases from J, with 11 bases between. The CDR3 length is 13 residues. CDR1 and CDR2 (germline): SGDLS, YYNGEE. The CDR3: CASSSQVSYGYTF. The DNA of the CDR3 is TGTGCCAGCAGCTCACAGGTTAGCTATGGCTACACCTTC.

V gene TRBV7-8 combines with J gene TRBJ1-1; D unresolved. V shed 5 bases and J shed 5 bases, with 15 bases lying between them. Germline V gene data show CDR1 as SGHVS and CDR2 as FQNEAQ. This CDR3 has 14 amino acids. CDR3 bases: TGTGCCAGCAGCCCCAGACATGGAGGGACTGAAGCTTTCTTT. It codes for CASSPRHGGTEAFF.

This clone turned up a few times. The V and J genes are TRBV28 and TRBJ1-1; D call uncertain. From germline, CDR1 is MDHEN and CDR2 SYDVKM. With 8 bases removed from V and 5 bases from J, the gap between germline ends came to 12 bases. This CDR3 comprises 12 residues. CDR3 coding DNA: TGTGCCAGCGGTGGTTTTATGACTGAAGCTTTCTTT. It is translated as CASGGFMTEAFF.

The genes are TRBV5-8 and TRBJ2-5, with D perhaps matching TRBD1 (6 bases). Germline CDR1 and CDR2: SGHTS and YDEGEE. The CDR3 totals 13 residues. Trimming shortened V by 3 bases and J by 5 bases, and 11 bases separated the two germline ends. CDR3 sequence (DNA): TGTGCCAGCAGCTGGGACACCGTGGAGACCCAGTACTTC. Its translation: CASSWDTVETQYF.

This chain uses TRBV7-2 with TRBJ2-3; D unresolved. V dropped 0 bases and J dropped 6 bases, with 7 bases sitting between them. Germline V gives CDR1 SGHTA, CDR2 FQGNSA. The CDR3 extends over 13 amino acids. The CDR3 nucleotides are TGTGCCAGCAGCTTAGCGAATTACGATACGCAGTATTTT. This translates into CASSLANYDTQYF. Together with reference TRBV7-2 and TRBJ2-3, the CDR3 gives the full variable domain: GAGVSQSPSNKVTEKGKDVELRCDPISGHTALYWYRQSLGQGLEFLIYFQGNSAPDKSGLPSDRFSAERTGGSVSTLTIQRTQQEDSAVYLCASSLANYDTQYFGPGTRLTVL.

The CDR3, as DNA: TGTGCCAGCAGCCAAGGCTTCAGCTTAACTAATGAAAAACTGTTTTTT. Amino acid sequence: CASSQGFSLTNEKLFF. V gene TRBV4-2 combines with J gene TRBJ1-4; D is uncertain. The CDR3 is 16 residues long. From germline, CDR1 is LGHNA and CDR2 YNFKEQ. V was pared by 1 base and J by 1 base, with 10 bases between.

V usage is TRBV28 and J usage is TRBJ1-1; no clear D. There are 13 residues in the CDR3. Germline V gene data show CDR1 as MDHEN and CDR2 as SYDVKM. V was cut by 3 bases and J by 4 bases, with 9 bases left in between. The CDR3 nucleotides are TGTGCCAGCAGTTTTAAGGCCACCACTGAAGCTTTCTTT. This encodes CASSFKATTEAFF.

The rearrangement uses TRBV6-5 and TRBJ2-7; D might be TRBD1 (6 bases). V was cut by 0 bases and J by 0 bases, with 12 bases left in between. The CDR3 contains 16 residues. The germline CDR1 and CDR2 sequences are MNHEY and SVGAGI. The CDR3 DNA is TGTGCCAGCAGTTACTCGAGGGGGAGCGGCTCCTACGAGCAGTACTTC. Translating it yields CASSYSRGSGSYEQYF.

The chain uses TRBV4-2 and TRBJ1-4; 9 bases are shared with TRBD1. V lost 1 base to trimming and J lost 6 bases; unmatched junction nucleotides: 6. The germline CDR1 and CDR2 sequences are LGHNA and YNFKEQ. The CDR3 length is 16 residues. CDR3 sequence (DNA): TGTGCCAGCAGCCAAGGTATAAGGACAGGGGATGAAAAACTGTTTTTT. Protein: CASSQGIRTGDEKLFF.

By proportion, this clone is medium-sized. J is TRBJ2-3 and V is TRBV9, with 7 bases identical to TRBD2. This CDR3 has 15 residues. The V segment lost 0 bases and the J segment 6 bases; nucleotides outside the gene matches: 7. Germline values: CDR1 SGDLS, CDR2 YYNGEE. The CDR3, as DNA: TGTGCCAGCAGCGTAGAAGGCGGGAGTTGGGATACGCAGTATTTT. It yields the protein CASSVEGGSWDTQYF. The full variable domain, rest sourced from reference TRBV9 and TRBJ2-3, is DSGVTQTPKHLITATGQRVTLRCSPRSGDLSVYWYQQSLDQGLQFLIQYYNGEERAKGNILERFSAQQFPDLHSELNLSSLELGDSALYFCASSVEGGSWDTQYFGPGTRLTVL.

This clone is a singleton in its sample. The chain recombines TRBV29-1 with TRBJ2-2; 7 bases are a match to TRBD1. The CDR3 loop spans 16 amino acids. After removal of 5 bases from V and 2 bases from J, the junction contained 11 bases not matched to a gene. CDR1 is SQVTM, CDR2 ANQGSEA, per germline. The CDR3 protein is CSVTTTGSRNTGELFF. The CDR3 DNA reads TGCAGCGTTACCACGACAGGGAGTCGAAACACCGGGGAGCTGTTTTTT.

The CDR3 region is CASSLGLKGTDTQYF. For the CDR3, the DNA is TGTGCCAGCAGCTTGGGATTGAAAGGTACAGATACGCAGTATTTT. V and J are TRBV5-6 and TRBJ2-3; unclear D gene. CDR3 length equals 15 residues. Germline assignment: CDR1 SGHDT and CDR2 YYEEEE. V lost 0 bases to trimming and J lost 3 bases, with 11 bases between them.

This chain joins TRBV27 and TRBJ2-1; D tentatively reads TRBD1 or TRBD2 (5 bases each). Germline V CDR1 and CDR2: MNHEY, SMNVEV (reference sequence). The CDR3 is 15 amino acids. V lost 6 bases and J lost 8, with 20 bases in between. The CDR3 DNA is TGTGCCAGCAGGGCAACCGGGACGTGGGATGATGAGCAGTTCTTC. This translates into CASRATGTWDDEQFF.

The DNA for the CDR3 is TGTGCCAGCAGCTTTATGGAGACCCAGTACTTC. This gives the protein CASSFMETQYF. The chain links TRBV7-9 to TRBJ2-5; D remains unclear. Looked up from germline, CDR1 is SEHNR and CDR2 is FQNEAQ (reference sequence). Trimming shortened V by 3 bases and J by 5 bases, and 4 bases separated the two germline ends. The CDR3 spans 11 residues.

This rearrangement joins TRBV6-1 to TRBJ1-4; 8 nucleotides line up with TRBD1. Germline V lookup: CDR1 MNHNS, CDR2 SASEGT. The CDR3 runs 14 residues. V shed 10 bases, J shed 2 bases, and the junction held 6 bases outside the gene matches. The CDR3 DNA is TGTGCCACGAGTACAGGGGGGACTAATGAAAAACTGTTTTTT. Translating gives CATSTGGTNEKLFF.

The chain employs TRBV18 and TRBJ1-3; TRBD1 is a possible D gene (5 bases). Trimming removed 3 bases from V and 0 bases from J, with 9 bases in between. CDR1 and CDR2 (germline): KGHSH, LQKENI. The CDR3 extends over 15 amino acids. CDR3 coding DNA: TGTGCCAGCTCACCGGCAGGGCGCTCTGGAAACACCATATATTTT. Residues: CASSPAGRSGNTIYF.

The chain carries TRBV5-1 and TRBJ2-5, with D perhaps matching TRBD1 (5 bases). The CDR3 covers 14 residues. Looked up from germline, CDR1 is SGHRS and CDR2 is YFSETQ. Trimming stripped 0 bases from V and 5 bases from J, with 11 bases between. The CDR3 sequence is CASSLGAGRETQYF. CDR3 bases: TGCGCCAGCAGCTTGGGGGCAGGGCGTGAGACCCAGTACTTC.

This chain links TRBV9 with TRBJ1-1, with D possibly being TRBD1 (5 bases). The germline V gene encodes CDR1 SGDLS and CDR2 YYNGEE. Deletions cut 0 bases from V and 1 base from J, with 10 bases between. The CDR3 loop spans 15 amino acids. CDR3: CASSVDGRENTEAFF. CDR3 DNA: TGTGCCAGCAGCGTAGACGGCAGGGAGAACACTGAAGCTTTCTTT. Full variable domain (remainder filled in from reference TRBV9 and TRBJ1-1): DSGVTQTPKHLITATGQRVTLRCSPRSGDLSVYWYQQSLDQGLQFLIQYYNGEERAKGNILERFSAQQFPDLHSELNLSSLELGDSALYFCASSVDGRENTEAFFGQGTRLTVV.

This chain joins TRBV6-1 and TRBJ1-4; D is undetermined. V was cut by 10 bases and J by 0 bases, with 9 bases left in between. The CDR3 consists of 13 residues. Germline V gene sequence: CDR1 MNHNS, CDR2 SASEGT. The CDR3 sequence is CATRAPTNEKLFF. DNA for the CDR3: TGTGCCACTAGGGCCCCAACTAATGAAAAACTGTTTTTT.

This rearrangement joins TRBV4-1 to TRBJ2-2; D possibly matches TRBD1 or TRBD2 (5 bases each). The CDR3 covers 16 residues. Germline CDR1 MGHRA, CDR2 YSYEKL. V lost 5 bases to trimming and J lost 3 bases, with 16 bases between them. CDR3 sequence reads: CASSRGPGPYTGELFF. The CDR3 coding sequence is TGCGCCAGCAGCAGGGGCCCGGGACCCTACACCGGGGAGCTGTTTTTT.

The V and J genes are TRBV18 and TRBJ2-3; TRBD2 aligns across 14 bases. The CDR3 contains 16 residues. V gave up 3 bases and J gave up 4 bases; unmatched junction bases: 3. The germline gives CDR1 KGHSH, CDR2 LQKENI. DNA of the CDR3: TGTGCCAGCTCACCGGGACTAGCGGGAGCGGCAGATACGCAGTATTTT. This encodes CASSPGLAGAADTQYF.

This clone was counted only a few times. The chain joins TRBV7-9 to TRBJ2-7, with TRBD2 identical over 14 bases. CDR1 SEHNR and CDR2 FQNEAQ come from the germline V gene (reference sequence). CDR3 size: 17 residues. The ends lost 4 bases at V and 4 bases at J; junction bases unmatched: 9. The CDR3 spells CASSSWTSGRLQYEQYF. DNA for the CDR3: TGTGCCAGCAGCTCCTGGACTAGCGGGAGGCTACAATACGAGCAGTACTTC.

This clone is a singleton in its sample. This chain uses TRBV9 with TRBJ1-1; the D gene is possibly TRBD1 (5 bases). Germline V gives CDR1 SGDLS, CDR2 YYNGEE. The V gene lost 2 bases and the J gene lost 0 bases, with 8 bases spanning the gap. The CDR3 contains 14 residues. The CDR3 here is CASSVGGMNTEAFF. CDR3 in DNA: TGTGCCAGCAGCGTCGGGGGAATGAACACTGAAGCTTTCTTT. Variable domain in full (rest from reference TRBV9 and TRBJ1-1): DSGVTQTPKHLITATGQRVTLRCSPRSGDLSVYWYQQSLDQGLQFLIQYYNGEERAKGNILERFSAQQFPDLHSELNLSSLELGDSALYFCASSVGGMNTEAFFGQGTRLTVV.

The chain uses TRBV29-1 and TRBJ2-5, with 10 bases fitting TRBD2. Germline assignment: CDR1 SQVTM and CDR2 ANQGSEA. Losses at the gene ends were 5 bases for V and 1 base for J; bases not matched to a gene: 1. The CDR3 totals 13 residues. This CDR3 reads CSVRTSGQETQYF. The CDR3, as DNA: TGCAGCGTTAGGACTAGCGGCCAAGAGACCCAGTACTTC.

This chain joins TRBV7-9 and TRBJ2-7; D might be TRBD1 (6 bases). The CDR3 is 14 residues long. The V and J ends lost 5 bases and 1 base respectively, with 12 bases between them. Germline values: CDR1 SEHNR, CDR2 FQNEAQ (reference sequence). The CDR3 bases are TGTGCCAGCAGCCCCCGGGACAAATCCTACGAGCAGTACTTC. It encodes CASSPRDKSYEQYF.

This chain links TRBV7-2 with TRBJ1-3; maybe TRBD1 (6 bases). The V end lost 0 bases, the J end lost 0 bases, and 15 bases lay between the germline ends. Germline V gene data show CDR1 as SGHTA and CDR2 as FQGNSA. The CDR3 loop spans 18 amino acids. Here the CDR3 reads CASSLARVGGFSGNTIYF. The DNA of the CDR3 is TGTGCCAGCAGCTTAGCGAGGGTAGGGGGGTTCTCTGGAAACACCATATATTTT. The full variable domain, completed using reference TRBV7-2 and TRBJ1-3, is GAGVSQSPSNKVTEKGKDVELRCDPISGHTALYWYRQSLGQGLEFLIYFQGNSAPDKSGLPSDRFSAERTGGSVSTLTIQRTQQEDSAVYLCASSLARVGGFSGNTIYFGEGSWLTVV.

This sequence joins TRBV5-1 and TRBJ1-1; D not resolved. Trimming left V 5 bases short and J 1 base short, with 18 bases between. In germline, CDR1 is SGHRS, CDR2 YFSETQ. This CDR3 comprises 16 residues. The CDR3 region is CASSPTPLQRNTEAFF. The CDR3 nucleotides are TGCGCCAGCAGTCCTACCCCGCTCCAGAGGAACACTGAAGCTTTCTTT.